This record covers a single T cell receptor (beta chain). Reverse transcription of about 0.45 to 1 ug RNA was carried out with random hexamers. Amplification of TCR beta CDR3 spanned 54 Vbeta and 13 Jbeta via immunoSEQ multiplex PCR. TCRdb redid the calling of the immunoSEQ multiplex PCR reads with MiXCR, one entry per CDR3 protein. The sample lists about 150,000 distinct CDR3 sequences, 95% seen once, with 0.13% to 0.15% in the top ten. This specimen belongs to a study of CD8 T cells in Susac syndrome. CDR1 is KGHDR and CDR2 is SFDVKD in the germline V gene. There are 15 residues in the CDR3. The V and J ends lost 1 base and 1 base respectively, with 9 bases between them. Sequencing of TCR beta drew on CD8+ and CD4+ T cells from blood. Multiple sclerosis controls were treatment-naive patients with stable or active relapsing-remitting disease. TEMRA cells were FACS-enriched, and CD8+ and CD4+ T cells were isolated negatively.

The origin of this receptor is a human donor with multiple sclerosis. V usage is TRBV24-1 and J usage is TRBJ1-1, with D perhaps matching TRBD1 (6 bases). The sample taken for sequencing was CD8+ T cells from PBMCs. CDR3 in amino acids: CATSDFPGQNTEAFF. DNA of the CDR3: TGTGCCACCAGTGATTTCCCGGGACAGAACACTGAAGCTTTCTTT.